The T cell receptor (beta chain) described here comes from a study of molecular identifiers for immune sequencing clone quantification (dated by TCRdb to between 2017 and 2018). Concerning the study at large: For a replicate experiment, the RNA from either 20,000 or 100,000 naive CD8 T cells was divided into five aliquots, and four of those aliquots went on to sequencing. This methods study benchmarked molecular-identifier clustering-based TCR repertoire sequencing (MIDCIRS) and TCR RNA copy counting, using CD8 T cells to do so. The study at large found these results: In CMV-specific effector cells, clones with more than 20 RNA copies accounted for over 99% of molecules, whereas in naive cells such clones accounted for under 1%. When barcode sub-clustering was omitted, TCR diversity was inflated by chimeric consensus sequences, with chimeras reaching as high as 47%. Naive libraries contained spiked-in Jurkat TCR RNA (around eleven copies' worth), which is not part of the donor repertoire. Modeling indicated approximately 2.7 TCR RNA copies recovered per cell, compared with 9.5 to 10 by digital PCR, which implies a capture efficiency of approximately 30%. Identical TCR molecules sharing a barcode could cause highly expanded clone sizes to be underestimated. A single cell's worth of spiked-in Jurkat TCR RNA was reported detectable even among 850,000 to 1,000,000 naive CD8 T cells.

Naive CD8 T cell libraries were made from roughly 20,000 to 1,000,000 sorted cells using 10%, 30% or 50% of purified RNA. On a BD FACSAria II, naive CD8 T cells were FACS-sorted as CD8+CD4-CCR7+CD45RA+ and collected into RLT Plus buffer. Detection sensitivity was tested by spiking Jurkat RNA equal to around 11 TCR copies' worth into samples containing roughly 19,000-1,100,000 naive CD8 T cells. CD8 T cells were enriched using RosetteSep CD8+ T Cell Enrichment Cocktail and Ficoll-Paque, and the enriched cells then underwent ACK red cell lysis. The method was PCR. Sequencing used an Illumina HiSeq 4000. Bulk TCR libraries were generated as previously described, with the TCR primers listed in Table S5 used. The Qiagen AllPrep DNA/RNA kit was used to purify total RNA. Before analysis, reads from multiple sequencing runs of the same library were pooled. The study's processing was this. Reads were retained only if their TCR constant sequence matched exactly, and those retained reads were trimmed to 150 nt and grouped according to their 12-nt molecular barcodes. Reads inside each barcode group were sub-clustered using a 15% Levenshtein threshold, and a quality-weighted consensus sequence was constructed for each RNA molecule. Non-functional sequences were excluded, and lower-count sequences lying one edit away from another sequence were also excluded. Based on fitting two negative binomial distributions, any barcode sub-cluster with under 20% of the maximum read count was discarded. TCRdb reworked the public reads: Q25 trimming with fastp, MiXCR clone assembly, productive beta chains retained. Every CDR3 protein is listed once, alongside the most common genes and DNA of its rows. TCRdb's processing, not the study's, gives the V and J calls here. In all, the sample holds approximately 12,000 distinct CDR3 sequences, and under 20% of those were seen once. Of the sample, roughly 1.5% falls within the top ten clones.

From the cysteine through the phenylalanine, the CDR3 covers 13 amino acids. The entry retains the CDR3 DNA only, 39 bases that are in frame from base 1. The germline V gene sets CDR1 to MNHEY and CDR2 to SVGAGI. Deletion took 6 bases off V and 1 base off J, with a span of 9 bases between the germline ends. This clonotype was recorded many times. The antigen it binds to is not known. No base-level quality is on record; no much larger clone is a single base apart. This receptor was taken from a human donor in good health. Some libraries in this study had Jurkat cell RNA spiked in. The material sequenced was naive CD8+ T cells from blood, with Jurkat cell RNA spiked in. The cell subset or site label, read with the paper, signifies: FACS-sorted CD8+CD4-CCR7+CD45RA+ naive T cells. Rearrangement joined TRBV6-5 to TRBJ1-2; the D gene assignment is ambiguous. The DNA reads TGTGCCAGCAGGGACGGGGATAACTATGGCTACACCTTC. It encodes CASRDGDNYGYTF.